The 5 T cell receptor beta chains presented below share a single source sample, sequenced in a study of tumor-infiltrating lymphocytes in localized non-small cell lung cancer. Clones were sequenced by immunoSEQ multiplex PCR, and TCRdb holds only the in-frame ones, with some missing. The sample consists of approximately 15,000 clones, approximately 70% of them appearing once. Material for sequencing was lung tumor tissue. These receptors were collected from a human donor with non-small cell lung cancer.

This rearrangement joins TRBV6-1 to TRBJ2-3, with D maybe TRBD1 (6 bases). The CDR3 spans 13 residues. V lost 3 bases to trimming and J lost 6 bases, with 10 bases between them. In germline, CDR1 is MNHNS, CDR2 SASEGT. CDR3 in amino acids: CASSEDRGDTQYF. The CDR3 region has the DNA TGTGCCAGCAGTGAGGACAGAGGGGATACGCAGTATTTT.

The chain is built from TRBV27 and TRBJ1-3; maybe TRBD1 (6 bases). The CDR3 contains 16 residues. Trimming pared 6 bases from V and 4 bases from J, leaving 19 bases between. Germline V gives CDR1 MNHEY, CDR2 SMNVEV (reference sequence). The CDR3 sequence is CASREQGSGVGNTIYF. Here the CDR3 DNA reads TGTGCCAGCAGAGAACAGGGATCAGGAGTAGGAAACACCATATATTTT.

CDR3 sequence (DNA): TGCGCCAGCAGCCTCCCGGGGGGGTCCTACAATGAGCAGTTCTTC. It translates to CASSLPGGSYNEQFF. V is TRBV5-1 and J is TRBJ2-1; 8 bases map to TRBD2. J gave up 1 base and V 4 bases, and 4 bases lay outside the gene matches. The CDR3 is 15 residues long. CDR1 and CDR2 (germline): SGHRS, YFSETQ.

This clone was seen only once. The genes are TRBV6-1 and TRBJ2-3, with a weak D call TRBD1 (6 bases). Trimming left V 2 bases short and J 3 bases short, with 12 bases between. Germline V CDR1 and CDR2: MNHNS, SASEGT. This CDR3 is built from 15 residues. The DNA of the CDR3 is TGTGCCAGCAGTGAAAACAGGGCAGGGACAGATACGCAGTATTTT. Translation gives CASSENRAGTDTQYF.

This chain connects TRBV30 to TRBJ1-2, with D maybe TRBD1 (6 bases). Trimming took off 2 bases at V and 7 bases at J, with 14 bases between the two ends. The CDR3 contains 13 residues. Germline CDR1 is GTSNPN and CDR2 is SVGIG (reference sequence). The CDR3 loop is CAWSFRGLGGYTF. The CDR3 DNA reads TGTGCCTGGAGTTTCCGGGGGCTAGGTGGCTACACCTTC.